This T cell receptor (beta chain) emerged from a study of blood T cell repertoires in COVID-19. The wider study: The origin of the acute and convalescent COVID-19 samples was the United States, Italy and Spain. The analysed material was cDNA or gDNA that came from T cells, B-cell-depleted T cells, or PBMCs.

In the study's own analysis: Researchers report that nucleated cell counts were estimated from reference gene primer amplification. TCRdb's copy holds only in-frame clones and misses some; the assay was immunoSEQ multiplex PCR. Clonal size and the V and J genes are those of that table, whereas D and trimming came from the DNA. Of 150,000 to 180,000 clones listed, around 78% are singletons. Germline V gene data show CDR1 as LNHNV and CDR2 as YYDKDF (reference sequence). The junction had 18 bases not matched to a gene; V was cut back by 3 bases and J by 5 bases. The CDR3 totals 18 residues. The V and J genes are TRBV15 and TRBJ2-7; 8 nucleotides line up with TRBD2. Source material: peripheral blood. The receptor was derived from an older man with acute or convalescent COVID-19. In DNA, the CDR3 is TGTGCCACCAGCAGTGCAACGGTTCGAGCGGGGGCCCGTGACGAGCAGTACTTC. It is translated as CATSSATVRAGARDEQYF.